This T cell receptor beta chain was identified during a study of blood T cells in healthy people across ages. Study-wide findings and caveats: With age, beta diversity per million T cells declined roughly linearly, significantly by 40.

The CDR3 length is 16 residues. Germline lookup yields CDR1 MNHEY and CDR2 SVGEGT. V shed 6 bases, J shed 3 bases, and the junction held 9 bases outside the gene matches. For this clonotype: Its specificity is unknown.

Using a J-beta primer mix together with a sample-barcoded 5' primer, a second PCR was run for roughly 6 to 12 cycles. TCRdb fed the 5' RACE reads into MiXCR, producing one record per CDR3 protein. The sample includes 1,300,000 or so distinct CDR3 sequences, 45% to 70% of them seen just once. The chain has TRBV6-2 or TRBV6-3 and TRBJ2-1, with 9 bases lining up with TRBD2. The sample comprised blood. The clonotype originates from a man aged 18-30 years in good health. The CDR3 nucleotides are TGTGCCAGCAGCATTACGAGCGGGGGGATCTACAATGAGCAGTTCTTC. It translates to CASSITSGGIYNEQFF.